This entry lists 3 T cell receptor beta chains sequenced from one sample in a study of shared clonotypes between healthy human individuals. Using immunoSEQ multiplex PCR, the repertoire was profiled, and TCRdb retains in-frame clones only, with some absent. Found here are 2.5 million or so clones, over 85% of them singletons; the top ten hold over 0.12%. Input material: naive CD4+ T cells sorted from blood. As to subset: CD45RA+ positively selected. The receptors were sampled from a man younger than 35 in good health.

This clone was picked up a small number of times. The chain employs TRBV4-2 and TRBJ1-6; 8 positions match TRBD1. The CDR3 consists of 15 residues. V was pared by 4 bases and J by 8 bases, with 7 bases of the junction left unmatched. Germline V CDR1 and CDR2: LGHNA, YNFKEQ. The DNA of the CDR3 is TGTGCCAGCAGCCGAGCAGGGGGCGCCGATTCACCCCTCCACTTT. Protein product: CASSRAGGADSPLHF.

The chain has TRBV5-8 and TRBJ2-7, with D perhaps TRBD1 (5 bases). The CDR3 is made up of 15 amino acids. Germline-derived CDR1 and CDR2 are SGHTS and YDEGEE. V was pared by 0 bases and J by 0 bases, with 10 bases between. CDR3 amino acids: CASSLVTGGSYEQYF. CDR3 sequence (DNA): TGTGCCAGCAGCTTGGTAACAGGCGGCTCCTACGAGCAGTACTTC.

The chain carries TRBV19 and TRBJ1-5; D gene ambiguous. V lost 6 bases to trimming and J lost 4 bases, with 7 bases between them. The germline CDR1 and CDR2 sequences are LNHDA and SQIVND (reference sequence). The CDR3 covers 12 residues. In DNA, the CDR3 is TGTGCCAGTAGGCTCTTGAATCAGCCCCAGCATTTT. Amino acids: CASRLLNQPQHF.